The 17 T cell receptor beta chains given below trace back to one sample, sequenced in a study of early T cells in non-severe SARS-CoV-2 infection. Each CDR3 protein is one row after TCRdb ran MiXCR on the 5' RACE reads. There are around 47,000 distinct CDR3 sequences in the sample; roughly 9.6% occur only once, and approximately 13% lies in the top ten. What was sequenced was whole blood. The origin of the receptors is an adult who was a healthcare worker with PCR-confirmed SARS-CoV-2 infection or an uninfected control (not recorded which).

The sample holds many counts of this clonotype. This chain connects TRBV7-9 to TRBJ2-4; D is undetermined. The ends were cut back, 1 base at V and 5 bases at J, with 27 bases in the middle. Per germline, CDR1 SEHNR and CDR2 FQNEAQ (reference sequence). The CDR3 spans 20 residues. The CDR3, as DNA: TGTGCCAGCAGCTTAGGGGGTTTCCGGGTCCCCCGAGTGGGTCAAAACATTCAGTACTTC. Translation: CASSLGGFRVPRVGQNIQYF.

This clonotype has a count of ten or more. The chain recombines TRBV4-2 with TRBJ1-4, with D perhaps matching TRBD1 (6 bases). From germline, CDR1 is LGHNA and CDR2 YNFKEQ. Trimming took 1 base from V and 7 from J, leaving 13 bases between them. The length of the CDR3 is 15 residues. The CDR3 here is CASSQAGQLSEKLFF. CDR3 nucleotides: TGTGCCAGCAGCCAAGCAGGACAGCTCAGTGAAAAACTGTTTTTT.

This clonotype has ten or more counts. This sequence joins TRBV5-1 and TRBJ1-1, with D maybe TRBD1 (6 bases). CDR3 length: 14 residues. Trimming removed 5 bases from V and 5 bases from J, with 16 bases in between. Germline CDR1 reads SGHRS; CDR2 reads YFSETQ. In nucleotides, the CDR3 is TGCGCCAGCAGTATTAATCAGGGGAATACTGAAGCTTTCTTT. The encoded protein is CASSINQGNTEAFF.

This clonotype occurred many times. The chain has TRBV11-2 and TRBJ2-3; D not certain. The CDR3 sequence is 12 residues long. With 4 bases removed from V and 8 bases from J, the gap between germline ends came to 10 bases. Germline lookup yields CDR1 SGHAT and CDR2 FQNNGV. CDR3 in amino acids: CASSSTLGTQYF. In nucleotides, the CDR3 is TGTGCCAGCAGCTCCACCCTGGGTACGCAGTATTTT.

This clonotype has at least ten counts. V is TRBV28 and J is TRBJ2-1; 7 bases fit TRBD2. Trimming took 6 bases from V and 9 from J; bases not matched to a gene: 17. Germline V lookup: CDR1 MDHEN, CDR2 SYDVKM. The CDR3 has 16 amino acids. CDR3 amino acids: CASSSAGSGTVGEQFF. CDR3 nucleotides: TGTGCCAGCAGCTCCGCGGGAAGCGGGACCGTGGGTGAGCAGTTCTTC.

This clonotype was observed a few times. V and J are TRBV5-4 and TRBJ2-1, with D possibly TRBD2 on 6 matching bases. Between the trimmed V and J ends, which lost 2 bases and 0 bases, there was a span of 9 bases. Per the germline V gene, CDR1 is SGHNT and CDR2 is YYREEE (reference sequence). The CDR3 loop spans 15 amino acids. DNA for the CDR3: TGTGCCAGCAGCTTAGACGGGAGCTCCTACAATGAGCAGTTCTTC. Its translation: CASSLDGSSYNEQFF.

The chain employs TRBV7-3 and TRBJ2-3; D is possibly TRBD2 (5 bases). The CDR3 spans 15 residues. Germline assignment: CDR1 SGHTA and CDR2 FQGTGA. V was trimmed by 5 bases and J by 0 bases, leaving 12 bases between them. The CDR3 DNA sequence: TGTGCCAGCAGCCCTCAAGCGGTTAGCACAGATACGCAGTATTTT. Translated: CASSPQAVSTDTQYF.

The chain links TRBV7-2 to TRBJ2-5; the D is unclear. The CDR3 sequence is 15 residues long. CDR1 is SGHTA, CDR2 FQGNSA, per germline. Trimming took off 1 base at V and 2 bases at J, with 11 bases between the two ends. CDR3 region: CASSLGSAQQETQYF. CDR3 DNA: TGTGCCAGCAGCTTAGGTTCGGCACAACAAGAGACCCAGTACTTC.

In this sample, this clonotype turned up a few times. The V and J genes are TRBV5-1 and TRBJ1-4; 7 bases are a match to TRBD1. CDR3 size: 14 residues. Trimming at V came to 0 bases and at J to 8 bases, leaving 4 bases not matched to a gene. CDR1 is SGHRS and CDR2 is YFSETQ in the germline V gene. CDR3 protein: CASSLVTGKEKLFF. The CDR3 DNA sequence: TGCGCCAGCAGCTTGGTGACAGGGAAAGAAAAACTGTTTTTT.

The V and J genes are TRBV12-3 or TRBV12-4 and TRBJ1-2, with D possibly being TRBD1 (6 bases). CDR3 length: 15 residues. Trimming removed 1 base at V and 1 base at J, with 10 bases between. The CDR3, as DNA: TGTGCCAGCAGTTTAGGGGGGCAGCGTAACTATGGCTACACCTTC. Its protein is CASSLGGQRNYGYTF.

The table lists this clonotype with many counts. The chain carries TRBV6-2 or TRBV6-3 and TRBJ2-5; 7 nucleotides line up with TRBD1. Germline CDR1 and CDR2: MNHEY and SVGEGT. Trimming at V came to 11 bases and at J to 5 bases, leaving 11 bases not matched to a gene. The CDR3 is 13 residues long. The CDR3 loop is CASSKGAWETQYF. The CDR3 DNA follows: TGTGCCTCCAGCAAGGGGGCCTGGGAGACCCAGTACTTC.

This clonotype occurred many times. The CDR3 bases are TGTGCCAGCAGTGCCGGGACTTCTGGAGGTCAGCCCCAGCATTTT. It translates to CASSAGTSGGQPQHF. V and J are TRBV2 and TRBJ1-5; maybe TRBD1 (5 bases). This CDR3 comprises 15 residues. Trimming removed 4 bases from V and 6 bases from J, with 16 bases in between. Germline CDR1 and CDR2: SNHLY and FYNNEI.

The chain has TRBV4-2 and TRBJ1-1; D may be TRBD1 (5 bases). V was trimmed by 8 bases and J by 3 bases, leaving 13 bases between them. CDR1 and CDR2 (germline): LGHNA, YNFKEQ. The CDR3 runs 13 residues. CDR3 bases: TGTGCCAGCGTCGGGGGGACCCACACTGAAGCTTTCTTT. This translates into CASVGGTHTEAFF.

A few counts support this clonotype. The J gene is TRBJ1-5, the V gene TRBV5-4; the D is unclear. Deletions cut 0 bases from V and 5 bases from J, with 9 bases between. Germline V CDR1 and CDR2: SGHNT, YYREEE (reference sequence). The CDR3 contains 14 residues. CDR3 nucleotides: TGTGCCAGCAGCTTGGACCCGAAAGATCAGCCCCAGCATTTT. Translation: CASSLDPKDQPQHF. Using reference TRBV5-4 and TRBJ1-5 for the parts outside the CDR3, the full variable domain is ETGVTQSPTHLIKTRGQQVTLRCSSQSGHNTVSWYQQALGQGPQFIFQYYREEENGRGNFPPRFSGLQFPNYSSELNVNALELDDSALYLCASSLDPKDQPQHFGDGTRLSIL.

This clonotype turned up a few times. The gene calls are TRBV5-4 and TRBJ2-2; D gene ambiguous. Trimming pared 3 bases from V and 1 base from J, leaving 10 bases between. The CDR3 loop spans 15 amino acids. Germline CDR1 is SGHNT and CDR2 is YYREEE (reference sequence). CDR3 in DNA: TGTGCCAGCAGCTCTAGACTGGGGAACACCGGGGAGCTGTTTTTT. Amino acid sequence: CASSSRLGNTGELFF.

This clonotype was counted ten times or more. V and J are TRBV4-2 and TRBJ1-2; perhaps TRBD1 as D (5 bases). Trimming cost V 9 bases and J 12 bases, with 32 bases left between them. In germline, CDR1 is LGHNA, CDR2 YNFKEQ. This CDR3 has 16 amino acids. CDR3 residues: CASNEGVGRKALGDTF. CDR3 DNA sequence: TGTGCCAGTAACGAAGGGGTGGGAAGGAAGGCTTTGGGGGACACCTTC.

This clonotype appeared many times. The chain links TRBV30 to TRBJ1-1; D not certain. CDR1 is GTSNPN, CDR2 SVGIG, per germline (reference sequence). V was clipped by 0 bases and J by 6 bases, with 20 bases between them. The CDR3 contains 16 residues. The DNA of the CDR3 is TGTGCCTGGAGTGTATTCCCCTCAGAGGGTTTCTCTGAAGCTTTCTTT. Translation gives CAWSVFPSEGFSEAFF. Complete variable domain (other parts from reference TRBV30 and TRBJ1-1): SQTIHQWPATLVQPVGSPLSLECTVEGTSNPNLYWYRQAAGRGLQLLFYSVGIGQISSEVPQNLSASRPQDRQFILSSKKLLLSDSGFYLCAWSVFPSEGFSEAFFGQGTRLTVV.